Only a few counts were recorded for the clone carrying this T cell receptor beta chain. The protocol was immunoSEQ multiplex PCR, while the TCRdb copy is restricted to in-frame clones and leaves out a portion. The sample includes 150,000 to 200,000 clones, roughly 78% seen only once; the top ten take roughly 6.8%. The entry originates in a study of blood T cell repertoires in COVID-19. The germline CDR1 and CDR2 sequences are SGHVS and FQNEAQ. The germline V and J ends were trimmed by 4 bases and 8 bases, with 15 bases remaining between them. This CDR3 has 15 residues. The genes are TRBV7-8 and TRBJ1-6; D remains ambiguous. The sequencing input was peripheral blood. This receptor was taken from a man in his 70s with active or convalescent COVID-19. The CDR3 DNA is TGTGCCAGCAGCTCCCTAGGAGCAAGGTATTCACCCCTCCACTTT. This gives the protein CASSSLGARYSPLHF.